This T cell receptor beta chain was documented in a study of blood T cells in healthy people across ages (dated by TCRdb to between 2015 and 2017). Regarding the research as a whole: In model experiments, roughly one uniquely barcoded TCR beta cDNA molecule per two T cells was captured by template switching. Using deep sequencing normalized with unique cDNA molecular identifiers, the study measured how TCR beta repertoire diversity changes with age. The donors were divided into four age groups: young (average 16 years), middle-aged (approximately 39), aged (under 70) and long-lived (more than 75). To avoid experimental bias, donors of different ages were randomly spread across the sequencing lanes. For two donors (one aged 18 to 29 and one aged 80 or older), the study analyzed two additional independent replicas of 1 million unique cDNA reads from the same blood draw. The paper as a whole reports these results and caveats: Because donor CMV infection status was unknown, age-related changes in expanded clonotypes were potentially confounded. The long-lived group showed more naive CD4+ T cells, fewer expanded clones and increased TCR diversity than the aged group, suggesting age selection. Observed TCR beta diversity per million T cells fell roughly linearly with age, and a significant reduction was already apparent by age around 40. Estimates of total diversity based on one million sequenced T cells were regarded as lower bounds and as underestimates. Bulk unsorted PBMC profiling prevented conclusive comparison of naive and antigen-experienced compartments. The percentage of naive T cells measured by flow cytometry correlated strongly with observed TCR beta diversity.

Systemically healthy Caucasian individuals from Russia, 39 in total and aged roughly 6 to 95 years, were included as donors. Each donor gave approximately 9.3 milliliters of peripheral blood, collected into EDTA-treated Vacutainer tubes. Ficoll-Paque density-gradient centrifugation was used to isolate PBMCs, with at least 6 million obtained per sample. Total RNA was extracted from PBMCs with Trizol reagent, with at least 6 micrograms obtained per sample. The percentages of naive CD45RAhigh/CD27high T cells were determined by flow cytometry on a PBMC aliquot from every donor. Receptor libraries were prepared by 5' RACE. Sequenced using an Illumina HiSeq 2500. A second PCR of roughly 6 to 11 cycles was run with a J-beta primer mix and a sample-barcoded 5' primer. Each TCR beta cDNA molecule received a unique molecular identifier from a template-switch 5' adaptor carrying 12 random nucleotides. Each sample yielded at least 3 million CDR3-containing paired-end reads. The Mint cDNA synthesis kit, primed by a TRBC-specific oligonucleotide, was used to synthesize first-strand cDNA from all RNA. All cDNA was treated with uracil-DNA glycosylase and then went through a first 18-cycle PCR with the universal primers M1SS and BC2_uni_R. Per the authors' processing: Normalization of each sample was performed by random selection of 1 million high-quality reads, each carrying a distinct molecular identifier. Reads sharing molecular identifiers were discarded rather than binned into consensus sequences. CDR3 identification, clonotype clustering and error correction used MiTCR with a Q25 quality threshold and the strictest error-elimination algorithm. A nonparametric unseen species model with Euler transformation was used to estimate lower-bound total TCR beta diversity. TCRdb trimmed public reads at Q25 via fastp, called clones via MiXCR and kept in-frame beta chains. Here each entry gathers all rows of one CDR3 protein and keeps the most common genes and DNA. The V and J calls come from TCRdb's annotation, not from the publication. Here the sample has about 1,600,000 distinct CDR3 sequences; about 40% occur a single time. The top ten clones comprise roughly 7.9% of the sample.

This clonotype was seen more than once but under ten times. The antigen it recognizes is unknown. No much larger clone exists at a distance of one base, and base qualities are not known. This TCR was sampled from a woman between 18 and 30 years old in good health. The sequenced sample was blood.

The CDR3: CAITWTSASTDTQYF. The DNA sequence reads TGTGCCATCACCTGGACTAGCGCTAGCACAGATACGCAGTATTTT. Recombination linked TRBV10-3 to TRBJ2-3, with 9 bases in between that match TRBD2. The germline V gene yields ENHRY for CDR1 and SYGVKD for CDR2. From the cysteine through the phenylalanine, the CDR3 covers 15 amino acids. The entry retains the CDR3 DNA only, 45 bases that are in frame from base 1. The germline V and J ends show losses of 7 bases and 0 bases respectively, and no gene match explains 5 bases of the junction.